These 19 T cell receptor beta chains came from one sample sequenced in a study of fetal regulatory T cell absence and autoimmunity. Method: immunoSEQ multiplex PCR; TCRdb's copy keeps in-frame clones and lacks some. The data hold 95,000 or so clones, with around 72% observed a single time. The sample consisted of pancreas tissue. The receptors here all came from a male donor with IPEX syndrome.

The rearrangement uses TRBV10-3 and TRBJ2-1, with TRBD2 matching over 11 bases. CDR3 length: 15 amino acids. CDR1 and CDR2 (germline): ENHRY, SYGVKD. V lost 0 bases, J lost 7 bases, and 2 bases stayed unmatched. The CDR3 DNA reads TGTGCCATCAGTGAGTCGACTAGCGGGGAGAATGAGCAGTTCTTC. Translating gives CAISESTSGENEQFF.

The rearrangement uses TRBV19 and TRBJ2-1; TRBD2 matches at 10 bases. Trimming took 3 bases from V and 6 from J; bases not matched to a gene: 5. The CDR3 consists of 15 residues. From germline, CDR1 is LNHDA and CDR2 SQIVND (reference sequence). Here the CDR3 DNA reads TGTGCCAGTAGTATCAAGCGGGGGGGTATCAATGAGCAGTTCTTC. As protein: CASSIKRGGINEQFF. Based on the CDR3 plus reference TRBV19 and TRBJ2-1, the full variable domain is DGGITQSPKYLFRKEGQNVTLSCEQNLNHDAMYWYRQDPGQGLRLIYYSQIVNDFQKGDIAEGYSVSREKKESFPLTVTSAQKNPTAFYLCASSIKRGGINEQFFGPGTRLTVL.

The chain combines TRBV5-1 with TRBJ2-1; 10 bases match TRBD2. Germline V gives CDR1 SGHRS, CDR2 YFSETQ. With V trimmed by 5 bases and J by 8 bases, 10 bases remained unmatched. The CDR3 sequence is 15 residues long. In nucleotides, the CDR3 is TGCGCCAGCAGTCGGAGCGGGAGGGCCGAGGATGAGCAGTTCTTC. Translation gives CASSRSGRAEDEQFF.

This rearrangement joins TRBV10-3 to TRBJ2-1, with TRBD2 matching 15 bases. The V gene's germline CDR1 is ENHRY and CDR2 SYGVKD. The CDR3 is 17 amino acids. The J segment lost 7 bases and the V segment lost 2 bases, leaving 6 bases of the junction unmatched. The CDR3 DNA reads TGTGCCATCAGTGAGGCGGGACTAGCGGGAGGAGAGAATGAGCAGTTCTTC. Translation: CAISEAGLAGGENEQFF.

The chain uses TRBV4-2 and TRBJ2-5; D uncertain. V was shortened by 0 bases and J by 6 bases, with 8 bases between the two germline ends. The length of the CDR3 is 13 residues. CDR1 and CDR2 from the germline V gene are LGHNA and YNFKEQ. CDR3 coding DNA: TGTGCCAGCAGCCAAGATGCCGTCCAGACCCAGTACTTC. It specifies CASSQDAVQTQYF.

V usage is TRBV30 and J usage is TRBJ1-4; 7 positions agree with TRBD1. J lost 4 bases, V lost 5 bases, and 10 bases had no gene match. The CDR3 is 15 amino acids. Germline V CDR1 and CDR2: GTSNPN, SVGIG (reference sequence). CDR3 sequence: CAWGLETGINEKLFF. In nucleotides, the CDR3 is TGTGCCTGGGGGTTGGAGACAGGGATTAATGAAAAACTGTTTTTT.

This clone was seen more than once but under ten times. The CDR3 nucleotides read TGTGCCAGCAGATTCCGGGACTATCGGACCTACGAGCAGTACTTC. The encoded protein is CASRFRDYRTYEQYF. The chain recombines TRBV6-1 with TRBJ2-7, with 7 bases fitting TRBD2. CDR1 and CDR2 (germline): MNHNS, SASEGT. J lost 2 bases, V lost 6 bases, and 10 bases had no gene match. The CDR3 runs to 15 residues.

This clone was picked up one time. V and J are TRBV11-3 and TRBJ1-6, with D perhaps matching TRBD1 (6 bases). Germline loops: CDR1 SGHNT, CDR2 YENEEA. The length of the CDR3 is 15 residues. The V end lost 3 bases, the J end lost 4 bases, and 10 bases lay between the germline ends. This chain's CDR3 is CASSFGGIYNSPLHF. The CDR3 DNA is TGTGCCAGCAGCTTCGGGGGCATATATAATTCACCCCTCCACTTT. Full variable domain (outside the CDR3, taken from reference TRBV11-3 and TRBJ1-6): EAGVVQSPRYKIIEKKQPVAFWCNPISGHNTLYWYLQNLGQGPELLIRYENEEAVDDSQLPKDRFSAERLKGVDSTLKIQPAELGDSAVYLCASSFGGIYNSPLHFGNGTRLTVT.

This chain connects TRBV29-1 to TRBJ1-2; TRBD1 matches 8 bases. The V segment lost 7 bases and the J segment 4 bases; nucleotides outside the gene matches: 5. Germline CDR1 SQVTM, CDR2 ANQGSEA. CDR3 size: 12 residues. The CDR3 is CSAGQGAYGYTF. The CDR3 nucleotides read TGCAGCGCGGGGCAGGGGGCCTATGGCTACACCTTC.

The chain couples TRBV5-6 to TRBJ2-1, with a tentative D call TRBD2 (6 bases). CDR3 size: 12 residues. V was clipped by 5 bases and J by 12 bases, with 15 bases between them. Germline loops: CDR1 SGHDT, CDR2 YYEEEE. This CDR3 reads CASRRRGQGQFF. The CDR3 nucleotides read TGTGCCAGCAGGAGGAGGGGCCAGGGGCAGTTCTTC.

The chain joins TRBV6-4 to TRBJ1-5; the match to TRBD1 covers 9 bases. The CDR3 is 14 residues long. From germline, CDR1 is MRHNA and CDR2 SNTAGT. The V gene end was trimmed by 6 bases and the J gene end by 3 bases; junction bases not matched to a gene: 3. CDR3 amino acids: CASRWDRDNQPQHF. DNA for the CDR3: TGTGCCAGCAGGTGGGACAGGGACAATCAGCCCCAGCATTTT.

V and J are TRBV13 and TRBJ2-5, with D uncertain. The CDR3 consists of 13 residues. V lost 3 bases and J 5 bases, leaving 10 bases between the germline ends. Germline V gene sequence: CDR1 PRHDT, CDR2 FYEKMQ (reference sequence). The CDR3 reads CASSFRFGETQYF. The CDR3 DNA reads as TGTGCCAGCAGCTTCAGGTTTGGGGAGACCCAGTACTTC.

The genes are TRBV4-1 and TRBJ1-2; 7 bases agree with TRBD1. V dropped 1 base and J dropped 1; count of bases not matched to a gene: 3. The V gene's germline CDR1 is MGHRA and CDR2 YSYEKL. The CDR3 sequence is 15 residues long. DNA of the CDR3: TGCGCCAGCAGCCAAGTTCAGGGGGGTAACTATGGCTACACCTTC. It translates to CASSQVQGGNYGYTF.

The chain uses TRBV7-2 and TRBJ2-3, with 11 bases that match TRBD2. V lost 4 bases and J lost 4; bases outside the gene matches: 4. The CDR3 runs 15 residues. CDR1 and CDR2 from the germline V gene are SGHTA and FQGNSA. This chain's CDR3 is CASSSLAGGPDTQYF. The CDR3 bases are TGTGCCAGCAGCTCGCTAGCGGGGGGCCCAGATACGCAGTATTTT. Based on the CDR3 plus reference TRBV7-2 and TRBJ2-3, the full variable domain is GAGVSQSPSNKVTEKGKDVELRCDPISGHTALYWYRQSLGQGLEFLIYFQGNSAPDKSGLPSDRFSAERTGGSVSTLTIQRTQQEDSAVYLCASSSLAGGPDTQYFGPGTRLTVL.

The chain is built from TRBV29-1 and TRBJ2-3; D might be TRBD1 or TRBD2, each matching 5 bases. Germline CDR1 reads SQVTM; CDR2 reads ANQGSEA. The CDR3 consists of 14 residues. V dropped 3 bases and J dropped 2 bases, with 12 bases sitting between them. CDR3 sequence: CSVDIGTTTDTQYF. The CDR3 DNA reads TGCAGCGTTGATATAGGGACCACCACAGATACGCAGTATTTT.

This clone showed up just a few times. CDR3 sequence: CASSLDRGNTGELFF. The CDR3 bases are TGTGCCAGCAGCCTGGACAGGGGGAACACCGGGGAGCTGTTTTTT. V usage is TRBV2 and J usage is TRBJ2-2; the match to TRBD1 covers 9 bases. The CDR3 runs to 15 residues. The J segment lost 1 base and the V segment lost 6 bases, leaving 3 bases of the junction unmatched. Germline loops: CDR1 SNHLY, CDR2 FYNNEI.

The gene calls are TRBV9 and TRBJ1-4; perhaps TRBD1 as D (5 bases). This CDR3 region has 15 residues. Germline CDR1 SGDLS, CDR2 YYNGEE. Trimming shortened V by 0 bases and J by 0 bases, and 6 bases separated the two germline ends. DNA of the CDR3: TGTGCCAGCAGCGTAGAAGGGGCAACTAATGAAAAACTGTTTTTT. It is translated as CASSVEGATNEKLFF.

The V and J genes are TRBV30 and TRBJ2-7; D unresolved. This CDR3 region has 11 residues. CDR1 is GTSNPN and CDR2 is SVGIG in the germline V gene (reference sequence). V was clipped by 3 bases and J by 4 bases, with 7 bases between them. The DNA of the CDR3 is TGTGCCTGGAGAGGATTTTACGAGCAGTACTTC. Translating it yields CAWRGFYEQYF.

This rearrangement joins TRBV11-3 to TRBJ1-4; TRBD1 is a possible D gene (5 bases). Looked up from germline, CDR1 is SGHNT and CDR2 is YENEEA. The CDR3 is 13 residues long. With 0 bases removed from V and 8 bases from J, the gap between germline ends came to 7 bases. The CDR3 nucleotides read TGTGCCAGCAGCTTAGACAGGGACGAAAAACTGTTTTTT. Translated, it gives CASSLDRDEKLFF.